Following are 15 T cell receptor beta chains from one sample sequenced in a study of T cell responses to AZD1222 COVID-19 vaccine. The repertoire was sequenced with immunoSEQ multiplex PCR; TCRdb's copy has only in-frame clones and lacks some. This sample has approximately 160,000 clones, with roughly 94% found just once. The material sequenced was peripheral blood, taken 28 days after the second AZD1222 dose. These receptors all stem from an adult who received the AZD1222 COVID-19 vaccine.

This rearrangement joins TRBV15 to TRBJ2-7; 9 bases map to TRBD2. The V gene end was trimmed by 5 bases and the J gene end by 4 bases; junction bases not matched to a gene: 12. The germline CDR1 and CDR2 sequences are LNHNV and YYDKDF (reference sequence). The CDR3 is made up of 16 amino acids. The chain's CDR3 is CATSLAILAGSYEQYF. The CDR3 nucleotides read TGTGCCACCAGCCTGGCTATCCTAGCGGGATCTTACGAGCAGTACTTC.

This clone was detected only a few times. The V gene is TRBV4-1, the J gene TRBJ1-5; 7 positions match TRBD1. The V gene end was trimmed by 3 bases and the J gene end by 4 bases; junction bases not matched to a gene: 3. Looked up from germline, CDR1 is MGHRA and CDR2 is YSYEKL. This CDR3 is built from 14 residues. CDR3 in DNA: TGCGCCAGCAGCCAGAGGGGGCTAAATCAGCCCCAGCATTTT. It is translated as CASSQRGLNQPQHF.

The gene calls are TRBV14 and TRBJ2-1; TRBD2 might be the D (6 bases). The CDR3 has 20 amino acids. V was clipped by 1 base and J by 0 bases, with 22 bases between them. The germline CDR1 and CDR2 sequences are SGHDN and FVKESK. CDR3 DNA: TGTGCCAGCAGCCAAGCTGTAATAGGTCTAGCGCGGGGCTCCTACAATGAGCAGTTCTTC. It codes for CASSQAVIGLARGSYNEQFF.

The gene calls are TRBV9 and TRBJ1-2; D unclear. Germline V gives CDR1 SGDLS, CDR2 YYNGEE. Trimming removed 3 bases from V and 4 bases from J, with 16 bases in between. This CDR3 is built from 15 residues. The CDR3 reads CASSASSWVSYGYTF. The CDR3 DNA reads TGTGCCAGCAGCGCCTCAAGTTGGGTTAGCTATGGCTACACCTTC.

The rearrangement joins TRBV18 to TRBJ1-1; D unclear. The CDR3 is made up of 13 amino acids. Looked up from germline, CDR1 is KGHSH and CDR2 is LQKENI. Trimming left V 6 bases short and J 5 bases short, with 13 bases between. The CDR3 DNA sequence: TGTGCCAGCTCGCCTACTTGGGATACTGAAGCTTTCTTT. Its protein product is CASSPTWDTEAFF. Filled out from reference TRBV18 and TRBJ1-1, the complete variable domain reads NAGVMQNPRHLVRRRGQEARLRCSPMKGHSHVYWYRQLPEEGLKFMVYLQKENIIDESGMPKERFSAEFPKEGPSILRIQQVVRGDSAAYFCASSPTWDTEAFFGQGTRLTVV.

The chain employs TRBV4-1 and TRBJ1-2, with unresolved D. Trimming took 0 bases from V and 0 from J, leaving 11 bases between them. CDR1 MGHRA and CDR2 YSYEKL come from the germline V gene. The CDR3 spans 16 residues. The CDR3 bases are TGCGCCAGCAGCCAAGATCAAAGAGATACTAACTATGGCTACACCTTC. Residues: CASSQDQRDTNYGYTF.

The V call is TRBV7-8, the J call TRBJ1-6; 8 bases agree with TRBD1. The trim removed 5 bases at V and 5 bases at J, leaving 5 bases unmatched. CDR1 SGHVS and CDR2 FQNEAQ come from the germline V gene. The CDR3 sequence is 15 residues long. The CDR3 DNA follows: TGTGCCAGCAGCGTACAGGGGGTTAATAATTCACCCCTCCACTTT. Protein: CASSVQGVNNSPLHF.

This clone has only a few counts. The genes are TRBV28 and TRBJ2-7; D not certain. The CDR3 loop spans 11 amino acids. Germline V gene lookup returns CDR1 MDHEN and CDR2 SYDVKM. Trimming removed 4 bases at V and 1 base at J, with 2 bases between. CDR3 in DNA: TGTGCCAGCAGTTGGTCCTACGAGCAGTACTTC. This sequence encodes CASSWSYEQYF.

This clone was observed once. The chain is built from TRBV6-5 and TRBJ1-5, with D tentatively TRBD1 (5 bases). CDR3 length equals 13 residues. Trimming removed 6 bases at V and 6 bases at J, with 12 bases between. Per the germline V gene, CDR1 is MNHEY and CDR2 is SVGAGI. The CDR3, as DNA: TGTGCCAGCAGAGTCAGGGAGAGTCAGCCCCAGCATTTT. It yields the protein CASRVRESQPQHF.

This clone was seen only once. The CDR3 region has the DNA TGTGCCACCAAGACCGGGACTAACTACAATGAGCAGTTCTTC. Its protein product is CATKTGTNYNEQFF. The chain couples TRBV2 to TRBJ2-1; 7 bases align to TRBD2. CDR1 and CDR2 from the germline V gene are SNHLY and FYNNEI. The length of the CDR3 is 14 residues. Losses at the gene ends were 10 bases for V and 3 bases for J; bases not matched to a gene: 9.

The chain links TRBV5-1 to TRBJ2-1; D is undetermined. In germline, CDR1 is SGHRS, CDR2 YFSETQ. Trimming left V 4 bases short and J 8 bases short, with 13 bases between. The CDR3 length is 13 residues. The CDR3: CASSQTAWDEQFF. The DNA for the CDR3 is TGCGCCAGCAGCCAGACCGCCTGGGATGAGCAGTTCTTC.

The chain employs TRBV5-1 and TRBJ2-5; TRBD2 matches at 16 bases. The CDR3 is 17 residues long. Looked up from germline, CDR1 is SGHRS and CDR2 is YFSETQ. J gave up 5 bases and V 3 bases, and 7 bases lay outside the gene matches. The CDR3 DNA reads as TGCGCCAGCAGCTGGGGACTAGCGGGAGGGCTAAGGGAGACCCAGTACTTC. This codes for CASSWGLAGGLRETQYF.

The chain employs TRBV3-1 (or the pseudogene TRBV3-2) and TRBJ2-1, with unresolved D. The germline gives CDR1 LGHDT, CDR2 YNNKEL (reference sequence). Trimming left V 5 bases short and J 9 bases short, with 23 bases between. The CDR3 spans 16 residues. CDR3 protein: CASSARSYSGGGEQFF. The DNA of the CDR3 is TGTGCCAGCAGCGCGAGATCCTACTCGGGCGGCGGTGAGCAGTTCTTC.

V is TRBV7-9 and J is TRBJ1-3; D is undetermined. Germline V gene lookup returns CDR1 SEHNR and CDR2 FQNEAQ (reference sequence). V lost 5 bases and J 0 bases, leaving 8 bases between the germline ends. CDR3 length equals 14 residues. The CDR3 DNA sequence: TGTGCCAGCAGCCCCCAGAGCTCTGGAAACACCATATATTTT. Its protein product is CASSPQSSGNTIYF.

This chain links TRBV7-9 with TRBJ2-5; possible D gene TRBD1, 5 bases. This CDR3 has 15 residues. Germline V lookup: CDR1 SEHNR, CDR2 FQNEAQ (reference sequence). The V end lost 5 bases, the J end lost 3 bases, and 16 bases lay between the germline ends. The CDR3 reads CASSPGRGREETQYF. In DNA form, the CDR3 reads TGTGCCAGCAGCCCCGGGCGCGGCAGGGAAGAGACCCAGTACTTC.